This T cell receptor beta chain is drawn from a study of OX40 agonist ivuxolimab in advanced cancers. For context, the study as a whole: Ivuxolimab, which targeted the costimulatory receptor OX40 (CD134), was an agonistic, fully human IgG2 monoclonal antibody. Intravenous ivuxolimab was administered to patients every 2 weeks at six dose levels: 0.01, 0.1, 0.3, 1.5, 3 and 10 mg/kg. Of the 50 to 55 patients in dose escalation, 19 had hepatocellular carcinoma, about 15 had melanoma, 9 had renal cell carcinoma and 9 had head and neck cancer. The dose-escalation cohort was about 83% male with a mean age of roughly 60 years, ranging from about 23 to 85. Patients were allowed to have had prior anti-PD-1, anti-PD-L1 or anti-CTLA-4 therapy, and around 40% of the dose-escalation patients had previously received checkpoint inhibitors. Partial responses were achieved by three dose-escalation patients, of whom one had hepatocellular carcinoma and two had cutaneous melanoma. Peripheral TCRbeta sequencing aimed to test whether ivuxolimab altered TCR sequence diversity and caused clonal T-cell expansion. The monotherapy dose-escalation portion (N ≈ 50 patients) of the phase I ivuxolimab trial is reported in the paper.

Turning to this clone: This clone's antigen is unknown. No base quality values were provided; no much bigger clone lies one nucleotide off.

Overall study results and their limits: Which antigens the clonally expanded peripheral T cells were specific for was not determined. In partial responders in the 0.1-3.0 mg/kg groups, normalized peripheral clonal expansion was found to be among the lowest, especially among CD8+ T cells. Low levels of normalized T-cell clonal expansion were also shown by some nonresponding patients. After ivuxolimab, expanded clones were on average more numerous among CD8+ T cells than among CD4+ T cells. At doses from 0.1 to 3.0 mg/kg, clonal expansion was seen in both CD4+ and CD8+ blood T cells between baseline and week 6.

Genomic DNA was isolated from the sorted cells so that the TCRbeta CDR3 region could be sequenced. The immunoSEQ Assay was used for sequencing of TCRbeta CDR3 regions. The immuneACCESS repertoire file appears here via TCRdb, limited to in-frame rearrangements. These files lack a portion of the clones; in checked studies, under half of the deficit traces to unresolved V genes, and the cause of the others is not known. In this sample the table shows 70,000 or so clones, about 83% of which occur a single time. The top ten constitute less than 0.9% of the sample. Patients with a history of autoimmune disease or receiving systemic immunosuppression were excluded from the trial. In every dose cohort, peripheral blood was drawn for TCR sequencing at baseline, cycle 4 day 1, and cycle 7 day 1. The samples were taken from a phase I, first-in-human, multicenter, open-label dose-escalation trial of ivuxolimab. Adults with locally advanced or metastatic melanoma, renal cell, hepatocellular, or head and neck squamous cell carcinoma were enrolled in the trial. Before TCR sequencing, CD4+ T cells and CD8+ T cells from peripheral blood were sorted into separate populations.

Including cysteine and phenylalanine, the CDR3 has 14 amino acids. Solely the CDR3 DNA is kept, with 42 bases framed from the first base. CDR1 and CDR2 are drawn from the germline V gene (reference sequence): SEHNR, FQNEAQ. Trimming removed 1 base from V and 4 bases from J, leaving 11 bases between the germline ends. The sequencing used CD4+ or CD8+ T cells sorted from blood, collected in a trial of the OX40 agonist ivuxolimab. The TCR comes from an adult with an advanced solid tumor such as melanoma, head and neck, liver or kidney cancer. The rearrangement joined TRBV7-9 to TRBJ2-7; the D gene could be TRBD1 or TRBD2, each one agreeing over 6 bases. The bases are TGTGCCAGCAGCTTAGGGGGGGCTTCGTACGAGCAGTACTTC. The resulting protein is CASSLGGASYEQYF.